This section outlines one T cell receptor (beta chain) sequence together with its context. Antigen: not known. This sample stems from a study of post-analysis software for immune sequencing data. Study-wide background: There were relapsing-remitting, secondary progressive and progressive-relapsing multiple sclerosis among the disease courses included. Notes on the study in general: When patients were compared with controls, four to six TRBV segments were more frequent, TRBV5-6, TRBV5-1 and TRBV20-1 among them. The normalized Chao1 diversity of multiple sclerosis patients was significantly lower than that of controls.

The authors incorporated unique molecular identifiers into the TCR beta cDNA libraries. MiXCR, applied by TCRdb to the PCR reads, yields one record per CDR3 protein. The table has about 770,000 distinct CDR3 sequences, 35% to 55% seen once. The V and J ends lost 0 bases and 0 bases, in that order; junction bases with no gene match: 13. The CDR3 sequence is 20 residues long. CDR1 and CDR2 (germline): LGHNA, YNFKEQ. The TCR was taken from a girl aged 5-17 years with multiple sclerosis. Sequencing was done on a sample of blood. This chain links TRBV4-2 with TRBJ2-4; 8 positions agree with TRBD1. CDR3 sequence: CASSQEASPGTGLAKNIQYF. The CDR3 DNA reads as TGTGCCAGCAGCCAAGAAGCCAGTCCCGGGACAGGATTAGCCAAAAACATTCAGTACTTC.